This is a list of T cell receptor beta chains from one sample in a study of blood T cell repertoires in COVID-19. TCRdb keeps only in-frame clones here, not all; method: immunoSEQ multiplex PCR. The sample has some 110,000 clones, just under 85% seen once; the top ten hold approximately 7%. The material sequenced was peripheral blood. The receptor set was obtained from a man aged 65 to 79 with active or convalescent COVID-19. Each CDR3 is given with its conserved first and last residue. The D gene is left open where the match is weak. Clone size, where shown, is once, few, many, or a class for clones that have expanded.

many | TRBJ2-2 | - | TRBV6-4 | TGTGCCAGGCCTTCGCCAGATTCTTCCGGGGAGCTGTTTTTT | CARPSPDSSGELFF
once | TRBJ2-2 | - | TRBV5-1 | TGCGCCAGCAGCTTGGCTGCGGGTGCCACCGGGGAGCTGTTTTTT | CASSLAAGATGELFF
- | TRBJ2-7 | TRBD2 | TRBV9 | TGTGCCAGCAGCCCCGGGACTAGCTCCTACGAGCAGTACTTC | CASSPGTSSYEQYF
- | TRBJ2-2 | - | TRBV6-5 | TGTGCCAGCACCCCGAACAGGGCGAACACCGGGGAGCTGTTTTTT | CASTPNRANTGELFF
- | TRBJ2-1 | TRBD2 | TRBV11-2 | TGTGCCAGCAGCTTACTAGCGGGTGTCAATGAGCAGTTCTTC | CASSLLAGVNEQFF
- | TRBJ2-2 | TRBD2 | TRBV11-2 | TGTGCCAGCAGCCCCGCGGGAGTAACCGGGGAGCTGTTTTTT | CASSPAGVTGELFF
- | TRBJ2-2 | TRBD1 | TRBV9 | TGTGCCAGCAGCGTAGGTCACAGGGGAAACACCGGGGAGCTGTTTTTT | CASSVGHRGNTGELFF
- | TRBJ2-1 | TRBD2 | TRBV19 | TGTGCCAGTAGTATGGGGCCTAGCGGGAGACCACGCAATGAGCAGTTCTTC | CASSMGPSGRPRNEQFF
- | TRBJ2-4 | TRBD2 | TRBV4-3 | TGCGCCAGCAGCCAAGAGTGGGCGGGAGACCTCAAAAACATTCAGTACTTC | CASSQEWAGDLKNIQYF
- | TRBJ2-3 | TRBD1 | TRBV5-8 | TGTGCCAGCAGCTTGGGGACACAGGGGTCAGATACGCAGTATTTT | CASSLGTQGSDTQYF
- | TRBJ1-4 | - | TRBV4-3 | TGCGCCAGCAGCCAAGATCTGGGCAGAGAAAAACTGTTTTTT | CASSQDLGREKLFF
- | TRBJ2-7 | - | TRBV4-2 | TGTGCCAGCAGCCAAGATCCGGGACTGATTACCTACGAGCAGTACTTC | CASSQDPGLITYEQYF
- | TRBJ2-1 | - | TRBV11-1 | TGTGCCAGCAGTTTACAGGCCGGGACCTACAATGAGCAGTTCTTC | CASSLQAGTYNEQFF
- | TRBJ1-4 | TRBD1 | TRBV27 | TGTGCCAGCAGTCCCGGACAGGGAAGGGGAAAACTGTTTTTT | CASSPGQGRGKLFF
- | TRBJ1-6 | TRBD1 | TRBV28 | TGTGCCAGCATTTGGGGACAGCCTAATTCACCCCTCCACTTT | CASIWGQPNSPLHF
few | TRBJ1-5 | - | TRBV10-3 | TGTGCCATCAGTCCGGGACATAACAGCAATCAGCCCCAGCATTTT | CAISPGHNSNQPQHF
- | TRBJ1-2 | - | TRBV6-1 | TGTGCCAGCAGTCTCTCCGGCGGGGACTATGGCTACACCTTC | CASSLSGGDYGYTF
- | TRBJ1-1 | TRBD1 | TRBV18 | TGTGCCAGCTCACCATACGGACAGGGAGACCCTGAAGCTTTCTTT | CASSPYGQGDPEAFF
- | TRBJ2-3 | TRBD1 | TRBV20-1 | TGCAGTGCCGTAACCGGGACAGGGTGGTATTTT | CSAVTGTGWYF
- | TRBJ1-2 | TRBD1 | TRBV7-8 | TGTGCCAGCAGCTTAGCCCCCGGGACAGGGGGCGCCTATGGCTACACCTTC | CASSLAPGTGGAYGYTF
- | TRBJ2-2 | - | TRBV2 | TGTGCCAGCAGTGAGTCGGGAAACACCGGGGAGCTGTTTTTT | CASSESGNTGELFF
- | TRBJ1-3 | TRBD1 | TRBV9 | TGTGCCAGCAGTCTCTCACAGGGGACAAACACCATATATTTT | CASSLSQGTNTIYF
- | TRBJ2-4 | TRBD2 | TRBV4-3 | TGCGCCAGCAGCCAAGACGCTGGGGGGGATTTGGGAAACATTCAGTACTTC | CASSQDAGGDLGNIQYF
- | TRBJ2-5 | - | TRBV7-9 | TGTGCCAGCAGCCCAGAGCGCGTCGGGGGAGAGACCCAGTACTTC | CASSPERVGGETQYF
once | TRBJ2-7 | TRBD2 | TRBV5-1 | TGCGCCAGCAGCCTAGGACTAGCGGGACACTACGAGCAGTACTTC | CASSLGLAGHYEQYF
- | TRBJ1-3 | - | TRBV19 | TGTGCCAGTAGAAGACAGGTCTACTCTGGAAACACCATATATTTT | CASRRQVYSGNTIYF
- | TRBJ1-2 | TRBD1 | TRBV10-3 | TGTGCCATCAGGGGGACAGGGGAGGATGGCTACACCTTC | CAIRGTGEDGYTF
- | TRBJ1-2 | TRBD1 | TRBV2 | TGTGCCAGCCTACGGGACAGAGAACGGTATGGCTACACCTTC | CASLRDRERYGYTF
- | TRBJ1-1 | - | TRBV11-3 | TGTGCCAGCAGCTTAGGACTGACAGTGAACACTGAAGCTTTCTTT | CASSLGLTVNTEAFF
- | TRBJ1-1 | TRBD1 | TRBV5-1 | TGCGCCAGCAGCCAGACAGGGGGGAACACTGAAGCTTTCTTT | CASSQTGGNTEAFF
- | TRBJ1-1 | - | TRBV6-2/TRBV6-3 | TGTGCCAGCAGCCCACAGGCTTCTGAAGCTTTCTTT | CASSPQASEAFF
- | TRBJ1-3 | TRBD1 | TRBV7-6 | TGTGCCAGCAGCCCCCGGCGGGACAGGGAAGCTGGAAACACCATATATTTT | CASSPRRDREAGNTIYF
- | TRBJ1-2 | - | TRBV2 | TGTGCCAGCAGTGAGGGCCGTACTAACTATGGCTACACCTTC | CASSEGRTNYGYTF
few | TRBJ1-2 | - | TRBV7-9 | TGTGCCAGCCACAGGATCTCGACGGGTGGCTACACCTTC | CASHRISTGGYTF
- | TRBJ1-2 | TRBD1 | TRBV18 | TGTGCCAGCTCACATACCCGGGACAGTAACTATGGCTACACCTTC | CASSHTRDSNYGYTF
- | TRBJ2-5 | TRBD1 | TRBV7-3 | TGTGCCAGCAGCCCAGACAGGGGGCAAGAGACCCAGTACTTC | CASSPDRGQETQYF
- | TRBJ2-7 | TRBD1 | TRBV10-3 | TGTGCCATCAGTGAGTTAGGACAGGGCTACGAGCAGTACTTC | CAISELGQGYEQYF
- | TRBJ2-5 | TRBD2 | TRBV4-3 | TGCGCCAGCAGCCCGAGACTAGCGGGGGGGACGCAAGAGACCCAGTACTTC | CASSPRLAGGTQETQYF
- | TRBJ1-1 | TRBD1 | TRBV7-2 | TGTGCCAGCAGCCTCGGACAGGGAATGAGCCCTGAAGCTTTCTTT | CASSLGQGMSPEAFF
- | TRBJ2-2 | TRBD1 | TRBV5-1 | TGCGCCAGCAGCTTGGCACCCGGACAGGTCACCGGGGAGCTGTTTTTT | CASSLAPGQVTGELFF
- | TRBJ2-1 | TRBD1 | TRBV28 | TGTGCCAGCAGACCGGGACAGGGGTTTAACCCTGCTGAGCAGTTCTTC | CASRPGQGFNPAEQFF
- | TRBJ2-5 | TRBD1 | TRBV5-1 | TGCGCCAGCAGCGGGGGACAGGGCGTGGAGACCCAGTACTTC | CASSGGQGVETQYF
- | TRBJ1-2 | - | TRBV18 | TGTGCCAGCTCAGCCGGGACTTCTAACTATGGCTACACCTTC | CASSAGTSNYGYTF
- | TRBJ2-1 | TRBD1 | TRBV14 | TGTGCCAGCAGCCCGGGACAGGGGGCCGGTGAGCAGTTCTTC | CASSPGQGAGEQFF
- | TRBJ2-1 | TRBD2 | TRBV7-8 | TGTGCCAGCAGCTTAGTGATTGGCGGGAGAATCCACTCCTACAATGAGCAGTTCTTC | CASSLVIGGRIHSYNEQFF
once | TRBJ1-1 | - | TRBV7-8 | TGTGCCAGCAGCTTAGACCCCTATGGGAACACTGAAGCTTTCTTT | CASSLDPYGNTEAFF
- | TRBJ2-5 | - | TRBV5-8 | TGTGCCAGCAGCTTGGTGGTAAAAGCCCAAGAGACCCAGTACTTC | CASSLVVKAQETQYF
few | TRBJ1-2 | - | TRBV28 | TGTGCCAGCAGTACACCGACTGAGGACTACACCTTC | CASSTPTEDYTF
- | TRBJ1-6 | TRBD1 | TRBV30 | TGTGCCTGGAGTGGGGACAGGGTTAATTCACCCCTCCACTTT | CAWSGDRVNSPLHF
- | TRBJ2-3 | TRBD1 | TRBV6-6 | TGTGCCAGCAGTAGGACAGGCTACACAGATACGCAGTATTTT | CASSRTGYTDTQYF